The 20 T cell receptor beta chains in this list originate from one sample, sequenced in a study of T cell changes during pregnancy in multiple sclerosis. Some clones are missing from TCRdb's copy, which holds only in-frame ones; the method was immunoSEQ multiplex PCR. In the table there are some 97,000 clones, about 94% of which are singletons. Sequencing used peripheral blood, obtained before pregnancy. All receptors come from a female donor with multiple sclerosis, enrolled in a pregnancy study.

The V and J genes are TRBV7-2 and TRBJ2-7; 10 nucleotides match TRBD2. This CDR3 spans 15 amino acids. Germline CDR1 and CDR2: SGHTA and FQGNSA. Trimming cost V 4 bases and J 2 bases; bases outside gene matches: 5. The CDR3 DNA sequence: TGTGCCAGCAGCTCCGGACTAGCGGCTACCTACGAGCAGTACTTC. Its translation: CASSSGLAATYEQYF.

V and J are TRBV11-2 and TRBJ2-4, with D hard to call. CDR3 length: 15 residues. Germline assignment: CDR1 SGHAT and CDR2 FQNNGV. Between the trimmed V and J ends, which lost 2 bases and 1 base, there was a span of 9 bases. The CDR3 DNA sequence: TGTGCCAGCAGCTTATCTTATTCGGCCAAAAACATTCAGTACTTC. Translating gives CASSLSYSAKNIQYF.

J is TRBJ2-2 and V is TRBV28; 13 nucleotides agree with TRBD2. The V and J ends lost 6 bases and 5 bases, in that order; junction bases with no gene match: 9. This CDR3 region has 17 residues. Germline V gives CDR1 MDHEN, CDR2 SYDVKM. CDR3 region: CASRTPTSGRGTGELFF. The CDR3 coding sequence is TGTGCCAGCAGAACTCCCACTAGCGGGAGGGGGACCGGGGAGCTGTTTTTT. Based on the CDR3 plus reference TRBV28 and TRBJ2-2, the full variable domain is DVKVTQSSRYLVKRTGEKVFLECVQDMDHENMFWYRQDPGLGLRLIYFSYDVKMKEKGDIPEGYSVSREKKERFSLILESASTNQTSMYLCASRTPTSGRGTGELFFGEGSRLTVL.

V and J are TRBV30 and TRBJ2-7; 10 bases align to TRBD2. Germline values: CDR1 GTSNPN, CDR2 SVGIG (reference sequence). V shed 0 bases, J shed 3 bases, and the junction held 5 bases outside the gene matches. The CDR3 spans 15 residues. CDR3 in amino acids: CAWSVNSGRIYEQYF. CDR3 bases: TGTGCCTGGAGTGTCAATAGCGGGAGGATCTACGAGCAGTACTTC.

The rearrangement links TRBV2 to TRBJ1-1; D is unclear. CDR1 is SNHLY, CDR2 FYNNEI, per germline. V lost 2 bases to trimming and J lost 4 bases, with 8 bases between them. This CDR3 spans 13 amino acids. The CDR3: CASSESFGTEAFF. CDR3 bases: TGTGCCAGCAGTGAAAGTTTCGGCACTGAAGCTTTCTTT. Full variable domain (outside the CDR3, taken from reference TRBV2 and TRBJ1-1): EPEVTQTPSHQVTQMGQEVILRCVPISNHLYFYWYRQILGQKVEFLVSFYNNEISEKSEIFDDQFSVERPDGSNFTLKIRSTKLEDSAMYFCASSESFGTEAFFGQGTRLTVV.

The rearrangement links TRBV5-1 to TRBJ2-3, with a tentative D call TRBD2 (6 bases). Germline-derived CDR1 and CDR2 are SGHRS and YFSETQ. The CDR3 sequence is 15 residues long. Trimming cost V 4 bases and J 4 bases, with 16 bases left between them. CDR3 bases: TGCGCCAGCAGCCCGGGAGATGGGGCTGCAGATACGCAGTATTTT. Protein product: CASSPGDGAADTQYF.

The J gene is TRBJ2-2, the V gene TRBV7-3; 7 bases align to TRBD1. After removal of 5 bases from V and 3 bases from J, the junction contained 6 bases not matched to a gene. Per germline, CDR1 SGHTA and CDR2 FQGTGA. The CDR3 sequence is 15 residues long. Here the CDR3 reads CASSQGTDYTGELFF. CDR3 nucleotide sequence: TGTGCCAGCAGCCAAGGGACAGATTACACCGGGGAGCTGTTTTTT.

The genes are TRBV5-1 and TRBJ2-1; TRBD2 matches 12 bases. Germline values: CDR1 SGHRS, CDR2 YFSETQ. The CDR3 runs to 17 residues. Germline trimming cut 0 bases from V and 4 bases from J; bases unmatched to any gene: 5. CDR3 residues: CASSLAVGLAGYNEQFF. CDR3 nucleotides: TGCGCCAGCAGCTTGGCCGTTGGACTAGCGGGGTACAATGAGCAGTTCTTC. The complete variable domain, with remaining parts taken from reference TRBV5-1 and TRBJ2-1, reads KAGVTQTPRYLIKTRGQQVTLSCSPISGHRSVSWYQQTPGQGLQFLFEYFSETQRNKGNFPGRFSGRQFSNSRSEMNVSTLELGDSALYLCASSLAVGLAGYNEQFFGPGTRLTVL.

This clone has only a few counts. This chain joins TRBV7-9 and TRBJ1-2, with 8 bases fitting TRBD1. CDR3 length: 14 residues. With 3 bases clipped from V and 3 bases from J, the junction kept 3 bases outside the gene matches. Looked up from germline, CDR1 is SEHNR and CDR2 is FQNEAQ (reference sequence). The CDR3: CASSFVTGDYGYTF. For the CDR3, the DNA is TGTGCCAGCAGCTTTGTGACAGGGGACTATGGCTACACCTTC. The variable domain in full, with the rest retrieved from reference TRBV7-9 and TRBJ1-2, is DTGVSQNPRHKITKRGQNVTFRCDPISEHNRLYWYRQTLGQGPEFLTYFQNEAQLEKSRLLSDRFSAERPKGSFSTLEIQRTEQGDSAMYLCASSFVTGDYGYTFGSGTRLTVV.

This clone was found once. The chain combines TRBV14 with TRBJ2-7, with 8 bases identical to TRBD2. The germline CDR1 and CDR2 sequences are SGHDN and FVKESK. V lost 4 bases, J lost 5 bases, and 10 bases stayed unmatched. This CDR3 spans 15 amino acids. Here the CDR3 reads CASSLSGGLLNEQYF. The CDR3 DNA follows: TGTGCCAGCAGCCTGTCGGGGGGGCTGTTGAACGAGCAGTACTTC.

This chain joins TRBV5-1 and TRBJ2-1, with 9 positions matching TRBD2. This CDR3 region has 15 residues. J gave up 6 bases and V 2 bases, and 6 bases lay outside the gene matches. From germline, CDR1 is SGHRS and CDR2 YFSETQ. The CDR3 region is CASSLAGGTGNEQFF. The CDR3 DNA is TGCGCCAGCAGCTTAGCGGGAGGAACGGGCAATGAGCAGTTCTTC.

The CDR3, as DNA: TGTGCCAGTAGTATCTCCAAGAGCTCCTACGAGCAGTACTTC. Its translation is CASSISKSSYEQYF. The chain has TRBV19 and TRBJ2-7, with D hard to call. V gave up 3 bases and J gave up 0 bases, with 9 bases separating them. This CDR3 is 14 amino acids long. In germline, CDR1 is LNHDA, CDR2 SQIVND (reference sequence). The variable domain in full, with the rest retrieved from reference TRBV19 and TRBJ2-7, is DGGITQSPKYLFRKEGQNVTLSCEQNLNHDAMYWYRQDPGQGLRLIYYSQIVNDFQKGDIAEGYSVSREKKESFPLTVTSAQKNPTAFYLCASSISKSSYEQYFGPGTRLTVT.

V and J are TRBV12-5 and TRBJ2-7; 11 nucleotides line up with TRBD1. Germline loops: CDR1 LGHNT, CDR2 FRNRAP. V gave up 2 bases and J gave up 3 bases; unmatched junction bases: 6. This CDR3 has 16 residues. The DNA for the CDR3 is TGTGCTAGTGGTTTGTCACCCGGGACAGGGGGCTACGAGCAGTACTTC. Residues: CASGLSPGTGGYEQYF.

CDR3 sequence: CASSLSLGKFGSFKQYF. For the CDR3, the DNA is TGTGCCAGCAGTTTGTCCCTCGGAAAATTCGGGAGTTTTAAGCAGTACTTC. The V call is TRBV27, the J call TRBJ2-7, with D perhaps matching TRBD2 (6 bases). The CDR3 is 17 residues long. The V and J ends lost 3 bases and 8 bases respectively, with 26 bases between them. The germline CDR1 and CDR2 sequences are MNHEY and SMNVEV (reference sequence).

The V gene is TRBV19, the J gene TRBJ1-5; no clear D. CDR3 length: 16 amino acids. Trimming took off 5 bases at V and 2 bases at J, with 16 bases between the two ends. In germline, CDR1 is LNHDA, CDR2 SQIVND (reference sequence). The CDR3 protein is CASSSAFFTGNQPQHF. CDR3 DNA sequence: TGTGCCAGTAGTTCCGCGTTTTTTACGGGCAATCAGCCCCAGCATTTT.

The V gene is TRBV4-1, the J gene TRBJ2-7; 11 nucleotides align to TRBD2. Germline V gene data show CDR1 as MGHRA and CDR2 as YSYEKL. The trim removed 4 bases at V and 1 base at J, leaving 9 bases unmatched. The CDR3 has 17 residues. CDR3 residues: CASSLLPRTSGSYEQYF. The CDR3 DNA reads as TGCGCCAGCAGCCTCCTGCCAAGGACTAGCGGGTCCTACGAGCAGTACTTC.

This clone was seen only a few times. This chain connects TRBV7-9 to TRBJ2-3, with TRBD2 identical over 7 bases. There are 15 residues in the CDR3. CDR1 is SEHNR and CDR2 is FQNEAQ in the germline V gene (reference sequence). The junction had 8 bases not matched to a gene; V was cut back by 4 bases and J by 4 bases. The CDR3 here is CASSSPREVPDTQYF. DNA of the CDR3: TGTGCCAGCAGCTCTCCTCGGGAGGTCCCAGATACGCAGTATTTT.

The chain uses TRBV7-8 and TRBJ1-2; D call uncertain. V gave up 1 base and J gave up 3 bases, with 9 bases separating them. Germline V gene sequence: CDR1 SGHVS, CDR2 FQNEAQ. The CDR3 totals 14 residues. CDR3 sequence reads: CASSLGPGYYGYTF. The CDR3 DNA is TGTGCCAGCAGCTTAGGACCGGGATACTATGGCTACACCTTC.

The CDR3 coding sequence is TGCGCCAGCAGCCATGCTAGCGGATCCTACGAGCAGTACTTC. It encodes CASSHASGSYEQYF. This chain uses TRBV4-1 with TRBJ2-7; 7 nucleotides match TRBD2. V lost 3 bases, J lost 1 base, and 3 bases stayed unmatched. CDR3 size: 14 residues. Germline CDR1 is MGHRA and CDR2 is YSYEKL.

The chain employs TRBV19 and TRBJ1-1; a weak D match, TRBD1 (6 bases). The germline gives CDR1 LNHDA, CDR2 SQIVND (reference sequence). V was shortened by 10 bases and J by 1 base, with 13 bases between the two germline ends. CDR3 size: 13 residues. CDR3 sequence (DNA): TGTGCCACCACACAGGGACCGAACACTGAAGCTTTCTTT. It yields the protein CATTQGPNTEAFF.